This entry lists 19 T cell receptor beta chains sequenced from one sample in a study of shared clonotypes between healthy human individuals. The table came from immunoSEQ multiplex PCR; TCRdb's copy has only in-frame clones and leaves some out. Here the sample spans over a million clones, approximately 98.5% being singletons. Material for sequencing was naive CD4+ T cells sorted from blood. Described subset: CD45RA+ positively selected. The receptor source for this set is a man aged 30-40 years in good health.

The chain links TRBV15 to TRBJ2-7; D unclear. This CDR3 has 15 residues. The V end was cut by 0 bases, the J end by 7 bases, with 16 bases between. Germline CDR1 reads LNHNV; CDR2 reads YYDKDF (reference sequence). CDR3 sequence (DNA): TGTGCCACCAGCAGAGAAAGACCGGGCCTGGGGGAGCAGTACTTC. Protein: CATSRERPGLGEQYF.

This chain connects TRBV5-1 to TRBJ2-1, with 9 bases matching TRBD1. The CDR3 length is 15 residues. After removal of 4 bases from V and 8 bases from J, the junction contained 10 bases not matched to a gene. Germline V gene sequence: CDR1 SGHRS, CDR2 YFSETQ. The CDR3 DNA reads TGCGCCAGCAGCCTAACGGGACAGGGAATCGATGAGCAGTTCTTC. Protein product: CASSLTGQGIDEQFF. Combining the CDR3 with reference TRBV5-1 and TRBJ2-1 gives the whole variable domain KAGVTQTPRYLIKTRGQQVTLSCSPISGHRSVSWYQQTPGQGLQFLFEYFSETQRNKGNFPGRFSGRQFSNSRSEMNVSTLELGDSALYLCASSLTGQGIDEQFFGPGTRLTVL.

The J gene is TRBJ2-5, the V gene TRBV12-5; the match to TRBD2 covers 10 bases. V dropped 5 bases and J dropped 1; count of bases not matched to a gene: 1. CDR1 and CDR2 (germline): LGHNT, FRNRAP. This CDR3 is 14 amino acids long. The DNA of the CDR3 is TGTGCTAGTGGTACTAGCGGGACCCAAGAGACCCAGTACTTC. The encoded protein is CASGTSGTQETQYF.

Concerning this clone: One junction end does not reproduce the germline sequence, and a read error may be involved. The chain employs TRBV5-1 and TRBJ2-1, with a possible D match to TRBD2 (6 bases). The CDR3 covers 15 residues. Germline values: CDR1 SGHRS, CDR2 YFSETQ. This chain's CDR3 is CASGLADHTYNEQFF. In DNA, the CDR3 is TGCGCCAGCGGCTTAGCGGACCATACCTACAATGAGCAGTTCTTC.

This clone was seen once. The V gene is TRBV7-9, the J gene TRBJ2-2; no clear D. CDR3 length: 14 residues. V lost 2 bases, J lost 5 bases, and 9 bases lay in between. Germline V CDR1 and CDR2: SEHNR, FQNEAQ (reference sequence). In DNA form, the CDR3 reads TGTGCCAGCAGCTTATCCTCTCGGACCGGGGAGCTGTTTTTT. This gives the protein CASSLSSRTGELFF.

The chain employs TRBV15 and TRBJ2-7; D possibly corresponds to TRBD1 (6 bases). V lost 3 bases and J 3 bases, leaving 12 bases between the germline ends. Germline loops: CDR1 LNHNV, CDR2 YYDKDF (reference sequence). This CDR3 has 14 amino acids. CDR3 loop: CATSRGTRGYEQYF. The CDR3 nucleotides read TGTGCCACCAGCAGGGGGACAAGAGGCTACGAGCAGTACTTC.

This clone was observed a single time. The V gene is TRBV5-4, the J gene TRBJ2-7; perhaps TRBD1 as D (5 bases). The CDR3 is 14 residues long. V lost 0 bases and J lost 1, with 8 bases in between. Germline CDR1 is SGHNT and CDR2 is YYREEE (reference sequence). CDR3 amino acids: CASSLGQQSYEQYF. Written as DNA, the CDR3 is TGTGCCAGCAGCTTGGGACAGCAGTCCTACGAGCAGTACTTC.

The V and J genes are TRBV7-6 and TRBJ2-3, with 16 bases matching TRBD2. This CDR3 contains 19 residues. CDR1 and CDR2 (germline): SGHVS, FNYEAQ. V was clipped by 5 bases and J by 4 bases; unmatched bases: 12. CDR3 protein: CASSPGTSGRAEYADTQYF. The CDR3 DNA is TGTGCCAGCAGCCCCGGGACTAGCGGGAGGGCCGAGTATGCAGATACGCAGTATTTT.

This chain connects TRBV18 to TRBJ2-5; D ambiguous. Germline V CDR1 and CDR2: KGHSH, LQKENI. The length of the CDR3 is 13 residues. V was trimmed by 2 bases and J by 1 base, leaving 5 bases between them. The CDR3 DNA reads TGTGCCAGCTCACCAGCCTTCCAAGAGACCCAGTACTTC. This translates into CASSPAFQETQYF.

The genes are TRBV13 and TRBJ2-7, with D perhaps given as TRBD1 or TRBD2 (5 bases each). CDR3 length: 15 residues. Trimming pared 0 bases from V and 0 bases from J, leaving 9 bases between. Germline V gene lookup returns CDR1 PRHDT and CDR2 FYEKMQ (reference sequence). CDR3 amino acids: CASSLGGTASYEQYF. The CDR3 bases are TGTGCCAGCAGCTTAGGCGGGACGGCCTCCTACGAGCAGTACTTC.

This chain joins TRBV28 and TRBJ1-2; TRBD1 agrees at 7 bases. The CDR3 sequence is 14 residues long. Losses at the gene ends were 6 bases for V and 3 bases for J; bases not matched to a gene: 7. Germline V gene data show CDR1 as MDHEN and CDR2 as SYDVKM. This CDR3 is CASRRDRPDYGYTF. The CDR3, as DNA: TGTGCCAGCAGGAGGGACAGACCAGACTATGGCTACACCTTC.

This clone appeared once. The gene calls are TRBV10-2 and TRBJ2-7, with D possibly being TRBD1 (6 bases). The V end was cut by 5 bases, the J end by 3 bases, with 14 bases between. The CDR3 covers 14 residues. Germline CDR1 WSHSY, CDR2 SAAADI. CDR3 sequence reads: CASSQGPENYEQYF. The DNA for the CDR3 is TGCGCCAGCAGTCAGGGGCCAGAAAACTACGAGCAGTACTTC.

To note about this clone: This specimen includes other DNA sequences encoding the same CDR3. CDR3 sequence reads: CAISEGSDTQYF. The CDR3 DNA reads TGTGCCATCAGTGAGGGTTCAGATACGCAGTATTTT. This chain joins TRBV10-3 and TRBJ2-3; the D is unclear. The ends were cut back, 2 bases at V and 4 bases at J, with 4 bases in the middle. CDR3 length: 12 residues. From germline, CDR1 is ENHRY and CDR2 SYGVKD.

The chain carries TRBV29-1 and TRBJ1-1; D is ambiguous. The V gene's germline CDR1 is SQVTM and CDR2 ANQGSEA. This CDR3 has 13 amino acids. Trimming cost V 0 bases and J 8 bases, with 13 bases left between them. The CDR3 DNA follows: TGCAGCGTTGAAGATATTGGGGAGGAAGAAGCTTTCTTT. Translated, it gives CSVEDIGEEEAFF.

The CDR3, as DNA: TGTGCCAGCAGGCCCGGGGGACAGGGGAACTCCTACAATGAGCAGTTCTTC. It specifies CASRPGGQGNSYNEQFF. The rearrangement joins TRBV7-9 to TRBJ2-1; 10 nucleotides agree with TRBD1. The CDR3 extends over 17 amino acids. Germline values: CDR1 SEHNR, CDR2 FQNEAQ (reference sequence). V was pared by 6 bases and J by 0 bases, with 8 bases of the junction left unmatched.

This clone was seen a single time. The CDR3 sequence: CASSLVVGSSYNEQFF. CDR3 sequence (DNA): TGTGCCAGCAGCTTGGTTGTGGGGAGCTCCTACAATGAGCAGTTCTTC. The chain is built from TRBV5-8 and TRBJ2-1, with a weak D call TRBD2 (5 bases). From germline, CDR1 is SGHTS and CDR2 YDEGEE. V was pared by 0 bases and J by 0 bases, with 10 bases between. This CDR3 is 16 amino acids long.

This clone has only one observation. The chain's CDR3 is CASSLARGRVRIEQYF. The CDR3 region has the DNA TGTGCCAGCAGCTTAGCGCGGGGCAGGGTGAGAATCGAGCAGTACTTC. The chain uses TRBV7-3 and TRBJ2-7, with TRBD2 as a possible D gene (6 bases). V gave up 2 bases and J gave up 6 bases, with 20 bases separating them. Germline V gene data show CDR1 as SGHTA and CDR2 as FQGTGA. This CDR3 comprises 16 residues.

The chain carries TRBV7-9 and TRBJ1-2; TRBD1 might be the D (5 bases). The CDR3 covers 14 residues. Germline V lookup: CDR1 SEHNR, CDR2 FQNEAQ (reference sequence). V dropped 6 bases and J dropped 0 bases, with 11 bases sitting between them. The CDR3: CASRPRQTNYGYTF. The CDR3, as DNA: TGTGCCAGCAGACCAAGACAGACTAACTATGGCTACACCTTC.

The CDR3 is CASSSGTGRGETQYF. DNA for the CDR3: TGTGCCAGCAGTTCAGGGACAGGGCGGGGAGAGACCCAGTACTTC. The chain employs TRBV28 and TRBJ2-5; 9 nucleotides align to TRBD1. V was clipped by 4 bases and J by 4 bases; unmatched bases: 7. Germline CDR1 reads MDHEN; CDR2 reads SYDVKM. The CDR3 covers 15 residues.